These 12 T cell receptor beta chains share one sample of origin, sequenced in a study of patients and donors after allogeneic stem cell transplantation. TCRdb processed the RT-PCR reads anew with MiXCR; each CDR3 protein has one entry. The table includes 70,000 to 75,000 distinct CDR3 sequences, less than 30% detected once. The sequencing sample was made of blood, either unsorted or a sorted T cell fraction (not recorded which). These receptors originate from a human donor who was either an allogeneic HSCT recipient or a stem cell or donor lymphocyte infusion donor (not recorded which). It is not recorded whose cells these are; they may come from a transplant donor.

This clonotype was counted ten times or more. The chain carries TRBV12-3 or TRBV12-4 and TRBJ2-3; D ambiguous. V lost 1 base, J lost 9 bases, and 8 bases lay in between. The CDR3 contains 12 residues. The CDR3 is CASSLGWLTQYF. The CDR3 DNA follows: TGTGCCAGCAGTTTAGGATGGTTGACGCAGTATTTT.

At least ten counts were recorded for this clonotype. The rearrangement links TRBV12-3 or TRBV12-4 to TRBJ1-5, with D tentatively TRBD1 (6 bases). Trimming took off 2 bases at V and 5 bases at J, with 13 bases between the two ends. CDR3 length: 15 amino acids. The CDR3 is CASSLFGQGYQPQHF. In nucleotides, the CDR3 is TGTGCCAGCAGTTTATTCGGCCAGGGGTATCAGCCCCAGCATTTT.

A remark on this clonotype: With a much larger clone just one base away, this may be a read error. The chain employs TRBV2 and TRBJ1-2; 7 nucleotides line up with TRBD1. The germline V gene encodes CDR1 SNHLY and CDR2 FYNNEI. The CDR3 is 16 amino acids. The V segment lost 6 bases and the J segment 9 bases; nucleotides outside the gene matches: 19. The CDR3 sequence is CASSDNDRVRVRCYTF. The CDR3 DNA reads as TGTGCCAGCAGCGACAACGACAGGGTTCGGGTTCGTTGCTACACCTTC.

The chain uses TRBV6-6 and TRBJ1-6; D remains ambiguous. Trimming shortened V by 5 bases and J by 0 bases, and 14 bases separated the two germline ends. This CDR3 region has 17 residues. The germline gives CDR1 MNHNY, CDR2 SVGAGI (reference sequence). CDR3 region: CASSDVELSSYNSPLHF. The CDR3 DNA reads TGTGCCAGCAGTGACGTGGAGCTAAGCTCCTATAATTCACCCCTCCACTTT.

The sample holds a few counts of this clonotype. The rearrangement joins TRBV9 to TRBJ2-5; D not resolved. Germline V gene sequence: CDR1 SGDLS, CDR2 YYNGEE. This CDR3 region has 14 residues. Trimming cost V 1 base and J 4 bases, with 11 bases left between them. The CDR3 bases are TGTGCCAGCAGCGTATTGCCAGAGAGAGAGACCCAGTACTTC. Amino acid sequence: CASSVLPERETQYF.

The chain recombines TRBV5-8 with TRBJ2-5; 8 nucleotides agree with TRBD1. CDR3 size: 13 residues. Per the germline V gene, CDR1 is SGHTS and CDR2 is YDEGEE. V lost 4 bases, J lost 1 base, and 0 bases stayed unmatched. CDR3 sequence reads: CASSDRGQETQYF. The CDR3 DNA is TGTGCCAGCAGCGACAGGGGCCAAGAGACCCAGTACTTC.

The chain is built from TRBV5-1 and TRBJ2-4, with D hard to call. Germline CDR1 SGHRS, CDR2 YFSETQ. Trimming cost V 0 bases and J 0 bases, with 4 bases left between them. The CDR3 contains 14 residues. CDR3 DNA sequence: TGCGCCAGCAGCTTGGGCCCAGCCAAAAACATTCAGTACTTC. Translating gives CASSLGPAKNIQYF. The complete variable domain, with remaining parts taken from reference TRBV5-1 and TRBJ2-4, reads KAGVTQTPRYLIKTRGQQVTLSCSPISGHRSVSWYQQTPGQGLQFLFEYFSETQRNKGNFPGRFSGRQFSNSRSEMNVSTLELGDSALYLCASSLGPAKNIQYFGAGTRLSVL.

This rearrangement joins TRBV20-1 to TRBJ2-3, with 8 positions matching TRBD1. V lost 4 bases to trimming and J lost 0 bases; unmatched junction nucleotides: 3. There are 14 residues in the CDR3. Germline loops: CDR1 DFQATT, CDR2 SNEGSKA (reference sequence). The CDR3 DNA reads TGCAGTGCTACCAGGGGGCCCAGCACAGATACGCAGTATTTT. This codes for CSATRGPSTDTQYF.

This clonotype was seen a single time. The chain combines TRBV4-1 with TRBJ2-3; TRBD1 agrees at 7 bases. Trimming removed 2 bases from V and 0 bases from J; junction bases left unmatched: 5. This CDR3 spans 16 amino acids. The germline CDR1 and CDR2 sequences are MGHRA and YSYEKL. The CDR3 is CASSQRGLASTDTQYF. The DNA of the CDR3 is TGCGCCAGCAGCCAAAGGGGGCTCGCTAGCACAGATACGCAGTATTTT.

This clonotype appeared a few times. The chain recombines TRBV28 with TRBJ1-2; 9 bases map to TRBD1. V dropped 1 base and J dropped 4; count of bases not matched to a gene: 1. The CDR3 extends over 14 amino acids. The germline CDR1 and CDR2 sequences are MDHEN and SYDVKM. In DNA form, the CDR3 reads TGTGCCAGCAGTTTATTGGACAGGGGCTATGGCTACACCTTC. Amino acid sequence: CASSLLDRGYGYTF.

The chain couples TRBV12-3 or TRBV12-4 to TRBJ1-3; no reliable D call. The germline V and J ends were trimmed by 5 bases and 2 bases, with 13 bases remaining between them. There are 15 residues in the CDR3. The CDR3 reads CASSGRWRAGNTIYF. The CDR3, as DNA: TGTGCCAGCAGTGGGAGATGGAGGGCTGGAAACACCATATATTTT.

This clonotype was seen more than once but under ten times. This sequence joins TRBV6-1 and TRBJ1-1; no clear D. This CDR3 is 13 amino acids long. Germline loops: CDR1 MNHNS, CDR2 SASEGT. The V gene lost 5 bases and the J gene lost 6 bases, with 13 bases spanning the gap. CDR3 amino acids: CASSLTVGPEAFF. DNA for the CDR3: TGTGCCAGCAGTCTCACCGTTGGACCTGAAGCTTTCTTT.